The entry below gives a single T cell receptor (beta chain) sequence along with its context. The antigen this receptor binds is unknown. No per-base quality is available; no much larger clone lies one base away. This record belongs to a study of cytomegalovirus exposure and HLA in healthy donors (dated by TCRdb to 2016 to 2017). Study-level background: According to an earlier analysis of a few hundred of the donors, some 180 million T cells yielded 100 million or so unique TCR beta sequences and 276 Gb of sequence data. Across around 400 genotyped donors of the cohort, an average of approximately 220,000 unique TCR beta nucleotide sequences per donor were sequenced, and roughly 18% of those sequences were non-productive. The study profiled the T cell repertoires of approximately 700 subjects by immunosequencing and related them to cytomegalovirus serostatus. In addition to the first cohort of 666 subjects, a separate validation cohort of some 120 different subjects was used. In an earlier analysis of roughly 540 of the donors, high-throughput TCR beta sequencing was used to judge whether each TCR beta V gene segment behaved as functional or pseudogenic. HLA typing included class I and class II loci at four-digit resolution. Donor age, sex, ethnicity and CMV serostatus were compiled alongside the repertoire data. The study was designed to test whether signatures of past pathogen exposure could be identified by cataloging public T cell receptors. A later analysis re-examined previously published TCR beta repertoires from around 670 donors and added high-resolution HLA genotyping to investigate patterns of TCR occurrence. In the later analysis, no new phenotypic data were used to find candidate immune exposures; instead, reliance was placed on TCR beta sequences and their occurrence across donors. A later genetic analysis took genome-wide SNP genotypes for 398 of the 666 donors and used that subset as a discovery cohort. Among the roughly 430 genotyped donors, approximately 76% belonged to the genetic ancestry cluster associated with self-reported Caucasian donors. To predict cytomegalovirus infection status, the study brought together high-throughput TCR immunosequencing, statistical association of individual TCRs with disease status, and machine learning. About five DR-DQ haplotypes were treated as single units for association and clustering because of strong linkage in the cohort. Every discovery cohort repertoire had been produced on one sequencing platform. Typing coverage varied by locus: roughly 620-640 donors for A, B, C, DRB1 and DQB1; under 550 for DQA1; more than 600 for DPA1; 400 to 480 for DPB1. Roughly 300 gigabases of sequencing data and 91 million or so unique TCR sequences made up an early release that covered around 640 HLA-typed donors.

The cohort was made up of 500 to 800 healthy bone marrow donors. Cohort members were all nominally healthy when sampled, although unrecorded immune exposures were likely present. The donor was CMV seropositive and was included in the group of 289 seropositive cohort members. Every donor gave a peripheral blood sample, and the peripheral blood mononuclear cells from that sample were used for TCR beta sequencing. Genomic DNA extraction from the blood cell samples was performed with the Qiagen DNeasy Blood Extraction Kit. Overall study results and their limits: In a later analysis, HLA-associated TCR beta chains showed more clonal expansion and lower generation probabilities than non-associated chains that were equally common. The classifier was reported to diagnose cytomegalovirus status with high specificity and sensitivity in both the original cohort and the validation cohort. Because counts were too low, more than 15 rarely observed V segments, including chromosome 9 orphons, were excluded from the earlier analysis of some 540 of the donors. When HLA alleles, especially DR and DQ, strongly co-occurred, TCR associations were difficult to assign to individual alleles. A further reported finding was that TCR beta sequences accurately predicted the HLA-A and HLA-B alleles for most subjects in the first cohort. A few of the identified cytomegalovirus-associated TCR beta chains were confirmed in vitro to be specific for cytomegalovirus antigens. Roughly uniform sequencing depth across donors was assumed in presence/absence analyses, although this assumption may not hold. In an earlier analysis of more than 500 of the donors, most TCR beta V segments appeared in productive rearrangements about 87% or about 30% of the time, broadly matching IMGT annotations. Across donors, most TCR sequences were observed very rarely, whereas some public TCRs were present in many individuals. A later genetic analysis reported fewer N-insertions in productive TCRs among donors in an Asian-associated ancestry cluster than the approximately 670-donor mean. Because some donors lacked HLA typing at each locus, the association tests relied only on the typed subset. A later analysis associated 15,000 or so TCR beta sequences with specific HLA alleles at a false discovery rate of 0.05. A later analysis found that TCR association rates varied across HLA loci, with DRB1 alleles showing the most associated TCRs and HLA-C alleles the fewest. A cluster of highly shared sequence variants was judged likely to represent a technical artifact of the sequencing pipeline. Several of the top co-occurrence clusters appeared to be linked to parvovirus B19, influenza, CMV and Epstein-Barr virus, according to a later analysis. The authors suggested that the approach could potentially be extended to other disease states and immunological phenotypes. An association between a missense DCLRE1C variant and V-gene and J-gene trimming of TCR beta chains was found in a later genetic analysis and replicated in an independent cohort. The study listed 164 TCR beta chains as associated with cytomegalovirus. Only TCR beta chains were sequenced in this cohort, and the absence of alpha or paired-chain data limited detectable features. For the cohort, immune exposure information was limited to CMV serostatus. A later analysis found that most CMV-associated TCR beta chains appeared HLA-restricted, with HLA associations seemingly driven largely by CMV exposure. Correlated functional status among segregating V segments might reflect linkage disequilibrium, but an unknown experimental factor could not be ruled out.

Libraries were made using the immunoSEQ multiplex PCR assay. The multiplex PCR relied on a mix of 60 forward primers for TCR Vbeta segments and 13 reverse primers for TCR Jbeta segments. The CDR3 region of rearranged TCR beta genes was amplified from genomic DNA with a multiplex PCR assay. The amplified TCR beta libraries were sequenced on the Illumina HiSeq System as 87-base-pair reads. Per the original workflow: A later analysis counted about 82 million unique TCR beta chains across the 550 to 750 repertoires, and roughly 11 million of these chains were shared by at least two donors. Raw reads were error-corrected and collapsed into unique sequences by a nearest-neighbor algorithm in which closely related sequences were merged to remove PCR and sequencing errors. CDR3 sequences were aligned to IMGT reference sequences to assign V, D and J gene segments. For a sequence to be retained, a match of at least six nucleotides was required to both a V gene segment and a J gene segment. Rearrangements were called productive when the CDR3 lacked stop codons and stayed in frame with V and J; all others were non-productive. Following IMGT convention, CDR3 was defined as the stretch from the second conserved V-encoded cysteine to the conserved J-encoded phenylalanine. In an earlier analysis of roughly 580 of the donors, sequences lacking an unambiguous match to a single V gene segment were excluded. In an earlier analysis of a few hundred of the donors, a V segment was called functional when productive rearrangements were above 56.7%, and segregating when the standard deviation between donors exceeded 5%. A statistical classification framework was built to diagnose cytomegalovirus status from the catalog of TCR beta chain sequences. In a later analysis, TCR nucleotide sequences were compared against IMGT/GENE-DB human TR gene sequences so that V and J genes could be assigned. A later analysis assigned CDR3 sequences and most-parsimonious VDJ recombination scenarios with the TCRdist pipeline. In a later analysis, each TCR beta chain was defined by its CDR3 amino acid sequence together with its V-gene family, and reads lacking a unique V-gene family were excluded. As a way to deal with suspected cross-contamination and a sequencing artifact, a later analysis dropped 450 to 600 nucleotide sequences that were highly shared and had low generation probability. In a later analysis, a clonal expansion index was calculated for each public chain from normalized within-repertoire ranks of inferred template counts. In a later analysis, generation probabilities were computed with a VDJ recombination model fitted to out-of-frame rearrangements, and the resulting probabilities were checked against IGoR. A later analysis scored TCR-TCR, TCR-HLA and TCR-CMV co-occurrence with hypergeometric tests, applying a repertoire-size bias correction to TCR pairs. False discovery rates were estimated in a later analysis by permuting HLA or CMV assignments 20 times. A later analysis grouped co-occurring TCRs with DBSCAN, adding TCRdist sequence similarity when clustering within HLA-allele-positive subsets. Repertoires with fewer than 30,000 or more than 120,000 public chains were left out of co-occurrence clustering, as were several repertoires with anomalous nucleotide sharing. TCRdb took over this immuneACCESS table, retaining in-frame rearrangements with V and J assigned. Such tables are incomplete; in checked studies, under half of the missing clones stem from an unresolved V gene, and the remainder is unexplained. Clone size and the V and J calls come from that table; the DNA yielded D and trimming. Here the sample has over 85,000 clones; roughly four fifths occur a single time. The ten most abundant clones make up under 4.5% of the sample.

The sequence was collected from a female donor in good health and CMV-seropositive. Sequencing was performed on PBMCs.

The encoded CDR3 is CASSGPRSIYF. Here is the DNA: TGTGCCAGCAGTGGCCCCCGCTCCATATATTTT. The chain is made from TRBV28 and TRBJ1-3, with no D gene named confidently. Relative to germline, V is 5 bases shorter and J is 11 bases shorter, with 10 bases between their ends. CDR1 and CDR2 (MDHEN, SYDVKM) derive from the germline V gene. The CDR3 contains 11 residues, cysteine and phenylalanine counted. Only the CDR3 region is kept as DNA, spanning 33 bases read in frame from base 1.